Listed below are T cell receptor beta chains from one sample, sequenced in a study of T cells after yellow fever vaccination. TCRdb used MiXCR to reprocess the 5' RACE reads, holding one entry per CDR3 protein. Among about 220,000 distinct CDR3 sequences listed, less than 3.5% were seen once. The specimen was CD4+ T cells sorted from PBMCs, collected 10 days after the yellow fever booster vaccination. The receptors here all came from a man younger than 35 who received the YFV17D yellow fever vaccine. Each CDR3 is given with its conserved first and last residue. A D gene is named only where the DNA matches it firmly. Size values are once, few and many counts, or a class for expanded clones, and some rows have none.

v_call: TRBV10-3
j_call: TRBJ1-5
clone_size: many
d_call: -
cdr3_aa: CAISESGIYQPQHF
cdr3_nt: TGTGCCATCAGTGAGTCTGGAATTTATCAGCCCCAGCATTTT

v_call: TRBV7-2
j_call: TRBJ1-6
clone_size: -
d_call: -
cdr3_aa: CASSLEGQNNSPLHF
cdr3_nt: TGTGCCAGCAGCTTAGAAGGACAGAATAATTCACCCCTCCACTTT

v_call: TRBV5-1
j_call: TRBJ1-1
clone_size: few
d_call: -
cdr3_aa: CASSPRSIGNTEAFF
cdr3_nt: TGCGCCAGCAGCCCCCGGAGCATAGGGAACACTGAAGCTTTCTTT

v_call: TRBV12-3/TRBV12-4
j_call: TRBJ2-1
clone_size: many
d_call: TRBD1
cdr3_aa: CASSRDREKQFF
cdr3_nt: TGTGCCAGCAGCCGGGACAGGGAGAAGCAGTTCTTC

v_call: TRBV20-1
j_call: TRBJ2-5
clone_size: many
d_call: TRBD2
cdr3_aa: CSACESGGVETQYF
cdr3_nt: TGCAGTGCCTGCGAGAGCGGGGGTGTGGAGACCCAGTACTTC

v_call: TRBV28
j_call: TRBJ2-2
clone_size: many
d_call: -
cdr3_aa: CASSFGRAPNTGELFF
cdr3_nt: TGTGCCAGCAGTTTCGGCAGGGCCCCGAACACCGGGGAGCTGTTTTTT

v_call: TRBV21-1
j_call: TRBJ2-7
clone_size: -
d_call: -
cdr3_aa: CASRKTGRTREQYF
cdr3_nt: TGTGCCAGCAGAAAGACAGGGCGAACGAGAGAGCAGTACTTC

v_call: TRBV12-5
j_call: TRBJ2-3
clone_size: -
d_call: -
cdr3_aa: CASGFAVTASTDTQYF
cdr3_nt: TGTGCTAGTGGTTTTGCGGTGACGGCAAGCACAGATACGCAGTATTTT

v_call: TRBV5-1
j_call: TRBJ2-3
clone_size: many
d_call: TRBD2
cdr3_aa: CASSPGLAGPDTQYF
cdr3_nt: TGCGCCAGCAGCCCGGGACTAGCGGGGCCAGATACGCAGTATTTT

v_call: TRBV30
j_call: TRBJ2-7
clone_size: many
d_call: TRBD1
cdr3_aa: CAWSPQRWRGQGGSYEQYF
cdr3_nt: TGTGCCTGGAGCCCCCAACGTTGGCGGGGACAGGGAGGGTCCTACGAGCAGTACTTC

v_call: TRBV4-1
j_call: TRBJ2-5
clone_size: -
d_call: TRBD1
cdr3_aa: CASSQVDRGLETQYF
cdr3_nt: TGCGCCAGCAGCCAGGTCGACAGGGGGCTGGAGACCCAGTACTTC

v_call: TRBV27
j_call: TRBJ1-2
clone_size: many
d_call: -
cdr3_aa: CASSRGPQTYGYTF
cdr3_nt: TGTGCCAGCAGCAGGGGTCCGCAAACCTATGGCTACACCTTC

v_call: TRBV7-2
j_call: TRBJ2-3
clone_size: many
d_call: TRBD1
cdr3_aa: CASSWTGGPGTDTQYF
cdr3_nt: TGTGCCAGCAGCTGGACAGGGGGCCCAGGCACAGATACGCAGTATTTT

v_call: TRBV27
j_call: TRBJ2-5
clone_size: few
d_call: TRBD2
cdr3_aa: CASSMSGSGGGVETQYF
cdr3_nt: TGTGCCAGCAGTATGTCTGGGAGCGGGGGTGGCGTAGAGACCCAGTACTTC

v_call: TRBV6-5
j_call: TRBJ1-2
clone_size: -
d_call: -
cdr3_aa: CASSRSRDGYTF
cdr3_nt: TGTGCCAGCAGCCGTTCGCGGGATGGCTACACCTTC

v_call: TRBV5-1
j_call: TRBJ1-5
clone_size: few
d_call: TRBD1
cdr3_aa: CASSISGTGDNQPQHF
cdr3_nt: TGCGCCAGCAGCATTTCCGGGACAGGGGATAATCAGCCCCAGCATTTT

v_call: TRBV5-1
j_call: TRBJ2-3
clone_size: many
d_call: TRBD2
cdr3_aa: CASRQTGTSGGTDTQYF
cdr3_nt: TGCGCCAGCAGACAAACCGGGACTAGCGGCGGCACAGATACGCAGTATTTT

v_call: TRBV3-1
j_call: TRBJ2-3
clone_size: many
d_call: -
cdr3_aa: CASSQEWKDTDTQYF
cdr3_nt: TGTGCCAGCAGCCAAGAGTGGAAGGACACAGATACGCAGTATTTT